These 28 T cell receptor beta chains share one sample of origin, sequenced in a study of early T cells in non-severe SARS-CoV-2 infection. MiXCR, run by TCRdb on the 5' RACE reads, gives a single entry per CDR3 protein. The sample has under 85,000 distinct CDR3 sequences, 9.5% seen once. The sample consisted of whole blood. These receptors were collected from an adult who was a healthcare worker with PCR-confirmed SARS-CoV-2 infection or an uninfected control (not recorded which).

This clonotype was counted at least ten times. The chain links TRBV10-2 to TRBJ2-7; D could derive from TRBD1 or TRBD2 (5 bases each). Germline CDR1 WSHSY, CDR2 SAAADI. V was cut by 6 bases and J by 13 bases, with 25 bases left in between. The CDR3 consists of 14 residues. This CDR3 reads CASSPTAGTARRYF. The CDR3 DNA is TGCGCCAGCAGCCCTACTGCCGGGACGGCAAGACGATACTTC.

CDR3 sequence (DNA): TGTGCCAGTAGTGCCGCCTTCAAGGATTCACCCCTCCACTTT. This encodes CASSAAFKDSPLHF. V is TRBV19 and J is TRBJ1-6; no reliable D call. There are 14 residues in the CDR3. Between the trimmed V and J ends, which lost 5 bases and 8 bases, there was a span of 13 bases. Germline values: CDR1 LNHDA, CDR2 SQIVND (reference sequence).

The chain employs TRBV11-3 and TRBJ2-1; D is perhaps TRBD1 (6 bases). In germline, CDR1 is SGHNT, CDR2 YENEEA. The CDR3 has 15 amino acids. V dropped 3 bases and J dropped 6 bases, with 15 bases sitting between them. CDR3 DNA: TGTGCCAGCAGCTTCCCCCTGCTAGGGGGCAATGAGCAGTTCTTC. Amino acids: CASSFPLLGGNEQFF. The full variable domain, its missing parts supplied by reference TRBV11-3 and TRBJ2-1, is EAGVVQSPRYKIIEKKQPVAFWCNPISGHNTLYWYLQNLGQGPELLIRYENEEAVDDSQLPKDRFSAERLKGVDSTLKIQPAELGDSAVYLCASSFPLLGGNEQFFGPGTRLTVL.

There are a few counts of this clonotype. The V gene is TRBV4-2, the J gene TRBJ2-3; unclear D gene. The length of the CDR3 is 13 residues. Germline lookup yields CDR1 LGHNA and CDR2 YNFKEQ. Trimming pared 4 bases from V and 7 bases from J, leaving 12 bases between. In DNA form, the CDR3 reads TGTGCCAGCAGCCCTAAAGTACTCTATACGCAGTATTTT. Protein product: CASSPKVLYTQYF.

This clonotype has just one count. A read error is possible here, since a much larger clone lies one base away. This chain connects TRBV25-1 to TRBJ2-7; D is ambiguous. The CDR3 is made up of 14 amino acids. Germline values: CDR1 MGHDK, CDR2 SYGVNS. CDR3 in DNA: TGTGCCATCAGTGAGAACGCCCCTTCGGACGAGCAGTACTTC. Protein sequence: CAISENAPSDEQYF.

V usage is TRBV2 and J usage is TRBJ1-2; 7 positions match TRBD1. The germline V gene has CDR1 SNHLY and CDR2 FYNNEI. The junction had 5 bases not matched to a gene; V was cut back by 6 bases and J by 4 bases. The CDR3 extends over 13 amino acids. The chain's CDR3 is CASSEDRIYGYTF. CDR3 nucleotides: TGTGCCAGCAGCGAGGACAGGATCTATGGCTACACCTTC.

This clonotype was counted ten times or more. J is TRBJ1-4 and V is TRBV2; a possible D gene is TRBD1 (6 bases). Between the trimmed V and J ends, which lost 6 bases and 5 bases, there was a span of 16 bases. CDR1 SNHLY and CDR2 FYNNEI come from the germline V gene. The CDR3 consists of 15 residues. As DNA, the CDR3 is TGTGCCAGCAGCAGTCAACAGGGATCCAATGAAAAACTGTTTTTT. Translating it yields CASSSQQGSNEKLFF.

This clonotype was seen ten or more times. The CDR3: CASSSRDDSIPEQYF. For the CDR3, the DNA is TGTGCCAGCAGCAGCCGGGATGATAGCATCCCCGAGCAGTACTTC. This chain joins TRBV12-3 or TRBV12-4 and TRBJ2-7; possibly TRBD2 for D (5 bases). V lost 6 bases and J lost 6, with 21 bases in between. CDR3 length: 15 residues.

This clonotype showed up many times. The rearrangement joins TRBV20-1 to TRBJ1-1; D uncertain. Germline CDR1 is DFQATT and CDR2 is SNEGSKA (reference sequence). Trimming took 5 bases from V and 5 from J, leaving 9 bases between them. The length of the CDR3 is 11 residues. The CDR3 reads CSALGGTEAFF. In DNA, the CDR3 is TGCAGTGCTCTTGGTGGTACTGAAGCTTTCTTT.

The chain recombines TRBV20-1 with TRBJ2-1, with 12 positions matching TRBD2. V shed 3 bases and J 5 bases; nucleotides not matched to a gene: 5. In germline, CDR1 is DFQATT, CDR2 SNEGSKA (reference sequence). CDR3 length equals 15 residues. The CDR3 DNA sequence: TGCAGTGCTAGGGATACTAGCGGGAGGCACAATGAGCAGTTCTTC. Its protein is CSARDTSGRHNEQFF.

This clonotype occurred a few times. This sequence joins TRBV30 and TRBJ2-7; TRBD1 matches at 9 bases. The ends lost 2 bases at V and 5 bases at J; junction bases unmatched: 7. The length of the CDR3 is 14 residues. Germline V gene lookup returns CDR1 GTSNPN and CDR2 SVGIG (reference sequence). DNA for the CDR3: TGTGCCTGGAGTAAGGGGACAGGGTCGGACGAGCAGTACTTC. This codes for CAWSKGTGSDEQYF.

The rearrangement uses TRBV20-1 and TRBJ2-5; D may be TRBD2 (5 bases). The CDR3 spans 15 residues. V was clipped by 5 bases and J by 2 bases, with 18 bases between them. Germline CDR1 is DFQATT and CDR2 is SNEGSKA (reference sequence). The CDR3 loop is CSAPKRSGRQETQYF. Written as DNA, the CDR3 is TGCAGTGCTCCAAAGAGATCGGGGAGACAAGAGACCCAGTACTTC.

The chain links TRBV25-1 to TRBJ2-3, with 8 bases lining up with TRBD2. CDR3 length: 14 residues. In germline, CDR1 is MGHDK, CDR2 SYGVNS. V gave up 5 bases and J gave up 1 base; unmatched junction bases: 2. CDR3 nucleotide sequence: TGTGCCAGCAGTCGGCGGGGGGGCACAGATACGCAGTATTTT. This encodes CASSRRGGTDTQYF.

This clonotype has a handful of counts. The chain recombines TRBV30 with TRBJ1-2; D perhaps matches TRBD1 (6 bases). Trimming shortened V by 3 bases and J by 4 bases, and 15 bases separated the two germline ends. This CDR3 comprises 14 residues. The germline CDR1 and CDR2 sequences are GTSNPN and SVGIG (reference sequence). CDR3 loop: CAWSHIGQFYGYTF. Written as DNA, the CDR3 is TGTGCCTGGAGCCACATCGGACAGTTCTATGGCTACACCTTC.

This chain uses TRBV5-1 with TRBJ2-5, with D unresolved. The V end lost 0 bases, the J end lost 4 bases, and 13 bases lay between the germline ends. Germline V gene lookup returns CDR1 SGHRS and CDR2 YFSETQ. The CDR3 runs to 15 residues. The CDR3, as DNA: TGCGCCAGCAGCTTGGTCAGTGTTCTGGGAGAGACCCAGTACTTC. Residues: CASSLVSVLGETQYF.

The table lists this clonotype with a few counts. Likely a read error: the CDR3 ends without its conserved phenylalanine or tryptophan. The V gene is TRBV5-8, the J gene TRBJ2-2; TRBD1 aligns across 11 bases. The V and J ends lost 3 bases and 5 bases, in that order; junction bases with no gene match: 6. This CDR3 spans 16 amino acids. Germline assignment: CDR1 SGHTS and CDR2 YDEGEE. CDR3 coding DNA: TGTGCCAGCAGCTCCGGGACAGGGGGTATAACCGGGGAGCTGTTTTGT. Amino acid sequence: CASSSGTGGITGELFC.

This clonotype came up many times. The chain joins TRBV12-3 or TRBV12-4 to TRBJ2-7; D not resolved. Deletions cut 1 base from V and 0 bases from J, with 10 bases between. This CDR3 is 15 amino acids long. The CDR3 protein is CASSLEPSGSYEQYF. The CDR3 DNA sequence: TGTGCCAGCAGTTTAGAGCCCTCAGGCTCCTACGAGCAGTACTTC.

The rearrangement uses TRBV7-2 and TRBJ2-7, with unresolved D. CDR3 size: 17 residues. The germline V and J ends were trimmed by 1 base and 5 bases, with 21 bases remaining between them. From germline, CDR1 is SGHTA and CDR2 FQGNSA. The CDR3 DNA reads TGTGCCAGCAGCTTAGGACCCACTTATGAACCCTTCCACGAGCAGTACTTC. It encodes CASSLGPTYEPFHEQYF.

This clonotype was found many times. The chain couples TRBV5-5 to TRBJ1-5; D perhaps matches TRBD1 (5 bases). The CDR3 is 14 residues long. Trimming took off 4 bases at V and 4 bases at J, with 12 bases between the two ends. The germline CDR1 and CDR2 sequences are SGHKS and YYEKEE (reference sequence). CDR3 sequence: CASSRDLGNQPQHF. CDR3 DNA sequence: TGTGCCAGCAGCCGGGACTTGGGAAATCAGCCCCAGCATTTT.

This clonotype has just a few counts. The chain couples TRBV19 to TRBJ2-2; possibly TRBD1 for D (5 bases). Germline V gene lookup returns CDR1 LNHDA and CDR2 SQIVND (reference sequence). This CDR3 is built from 14 residues. Trimming cost V 5 bases and J 4 bases, with 11 bases left between them. The CDR3 sequence is CASSGARSTGELFF. The CDR3 DNA reads TGTGCCAGTAGTGGGGCTAGAAGCACCGGGGAGCTGTTTTTT.

The genes are TRBV7-2 and TRBJ2-5, with D possibly being TRBD1 (6 bases). V lost 0 bases, J lost 3 bases, and 20 bases lay in between. Germline values: CDR1 SGHTA, CDR2 FQGNSA. The CDR3 is 18 amino acids. The CDR3 loop reads CASSLAPGAARQEETQYF. CDR3 nucleotides: TGTGCCAGCAGCTTAGCCCCAGGGGCGGCCCGACAAGAAGAGACCCAGTACTTC.

Only a few counts were recorded for this clonotype. The chain recombines TRBV27 with TRBJ2-1; possibly TRBD2 for D (5 bases). CDR1 is MNHEY and CDR2 is SMNVEV in the germline V gene (reference sequence). V was pared by 6 bases and J by 6 bases, with 12 bases between. This CDR3 has 13 residues. The CDR3 here is CASRELEPNEQFF. CDR3 coding DNA: TGTGCCAGCAGGGAACTAGAGCCCAATGAGCAGTTCTTC.

The table lists this clonotype with many counts. The genes are TRBV7-8 and TRBJ2-7; TRBD2 agrees at 7 bases. The CDR3 is 13 amino acids. Germline values: CDR1 SGHVS, CDR2 FQNEAQ. Losses at the gene ends were 2 bases for V and 2 bases for J; bases not matched to a gene: 0. In DNA form, the CDR3 reads TGTGCCAGCAGCTTACTAGCGGCCTACGAGCAGTACTTC. Protein: CASSLLAAYEQYF.

V gene TRBV20-1 combines with J gene TRBJ2-1, with D unclear. The V gene lost 3 bases and the J gene lost 10 bases, with 7 bases spanning the gap. CDR1 is DFQATT, CDR2 SNEGSKA, per germline (reference sequence). CDR3 length: 10 residues. The CDR3 sequence is CSASFREQFF. The CDR3, as DNA: TGCAGTGCTAGCTTTAGGGAGCAGTTCTTC.

The CDR3 region has the DNA TGCGCCAGCAGCCGTTCCGGGACATCCTCACGAGGGGAGCTGTTTTTT. Translation: CASSRSGTSSRGELFF. The chain couples TRBV4-3 to TRBJ2-2; D perhaps matches TRBD1 (6 bases). The germline V gene encodes CDR1 LGHNA and CDR2 YSLEER. The CDR3 is made up of 16 amino acids. Deletions cut 4 bases from V and 8 bases from J, with 20 bases between.

This clonotype has ten or more counts. The V gene is TRBV2, the J gene TRBJ2-7; no definite D call. The CDR3 covers 12 residues. V was pared by 8 bases and J by 0 bases, with 8 bases between. CDR1 is SNHLY and CDR2 is FYNNEI in the germline V gene. The CDR3 is CASVRNSYEQYF. The CDR3 DNA reads TGTGCCAGCGTGAGGAACTCCTACGAGCAGTACTTC.

This clonotype showed up many times. One end of the junction does not line up with germline, which may come from a read error. The CDR3 region has the DNA TGTGCCAGCAGCTTAGGCCACAGGTCCTCCGAGCAGTACTTC. Amino acids: CASSLGHRSSEQYF. The chain recombines TRBV13 with TRBJ2-7; TRBD1 is a possible D gene (5 bases). Germline CDR1 PRHDT, CDR2 FYEKMQ (reference sequence). This CDR3 is 14 amino acids long.

CDR3 sequence (DNA): TGTGCCAGCAGCGGGACTAGTTATAGTAATGAGCAGTTCTTC. It translates to CASSGTSYSNEQFF. V is TRBV3-1 and J is TRBJ2-1, with 8 bases that match TRBD2. The CDR3 runs 14 residues. V gave up 5 bases and J gave up 7 bases; unmatched junction bases: 7. Per germline, CDR1 LGHDT and CDR2 YNNKEL (reference sequence).